The clone carrying this T cell receptor (beta chain) appeared once. Random hexamers were used to reverse transcribe an amount of roughly 0.5 to 1 ug RNA. TCRdb analysed the immunoSEQ multiplex PCR reads with MiXCR anew, one entry per CDR3 protein. The table lists 110,000 to 150,000 distinct CDR3 sequences, approximately 96% of them singletons. The CDR3 has 15 amino acids. In germline, CDR1 is MNHEY, CDR2 SVGAGI. Deletions cut 4 bases from V and 2 bases from J, with 13 bases between. This sample is part of a study of CD8 T cells in Susac syndrome. The receptor's source is a human donor with Susac syndrome. Sequenced: CD4+ T cells from PBMCs. This rearrangement joins TRBV6-5 to TRBJ2-3, with D perhaps TRBD1 or TRBD2 (5 bases each). This CDR3 is CASSSRGELTDTQYF. Here the CDR3 DNA reads TGTGCCAGCAGTTCAAGAGGGGAACTCACAGATACGCAGTATTTT.